This T cell receptor (beta chain) was sequenced in a study of control samples from healthy donors and cancer patients. Assay: immunoSEQ multiplex PCR; the TCRdb copy retains only in-frame clones and omits some. Among more than 50,000 clones listed, roughly 85% were seen once. Germline values: CDR1 MNHEY, CDR2 SVGAGI. V lost 7 bases and J lost 2, with 9 bases in between. The CDR3 is 14 residues long. This sequence originates from a man aged 35 to 55 in good health. The sample was blood. The chain recombines TRBV6-5 with TRBJ2-6; D possibly uses TRBD1 or TRBD2 (5 bases each). The CDR3 nucleotides are TGTGCCAGCATAGGGGAGCCTGGGGCCAACGTCCTGACTTTC. Its translation is CASIGEPGANVLTF.